Sequencing of this T cell receptor (beta chain) was carried out in a study of cytomegalovirus exposure and HLA in healthy donors. Regarding the study as a whole: Sequencing artifact likely explains a cluster of highly shared sequence variants.

V lost 3 bases and J 5 bases, leaving 8 bases between the germline ends. Germline V gene lookup returns CDR1 LNHDA and CDR2 SQIVND (reference sequence). The CDR3 is 13 residues long. Of note for this clone: Its antigen is as yet unknown.

Researchers ran the PCR with 60 Vbeta and 13 Jbeta primers. Clones were read by immunoSEQ multiplex PCR, and TCRdb kept only the in-frame ones, dropping some. Of some 150,000 clones listed, around four fifths are singletons. This sequence originates from a man between 35 and 55 years old in good health and CMV-seronegative. Input material: PBMCs. The chain carries TRBV19 and TRBJ1-5; D unclear. The DNA for the CDR3 is TGTGCCAGTAGTATTCCCGTTTATCAGCCCCAGCATTTT. Its translation: CASSIPVYQPQHF.